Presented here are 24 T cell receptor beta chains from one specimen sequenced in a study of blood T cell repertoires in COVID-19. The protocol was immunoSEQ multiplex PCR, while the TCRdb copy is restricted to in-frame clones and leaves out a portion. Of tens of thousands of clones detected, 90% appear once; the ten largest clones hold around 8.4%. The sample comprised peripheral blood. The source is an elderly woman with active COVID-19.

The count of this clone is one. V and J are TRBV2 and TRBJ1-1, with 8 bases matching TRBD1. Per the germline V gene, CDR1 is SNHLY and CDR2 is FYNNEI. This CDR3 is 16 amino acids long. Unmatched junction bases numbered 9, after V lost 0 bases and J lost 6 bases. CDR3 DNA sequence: TGTGCCAGCAGTGAAGCGACAGGGGCGTATTCCGCTGAAGCTTTCTTT. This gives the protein CASSEATGAYSAEAFF.

CDR3 DNA sequence: TGTGCCAGCAGCCAATTCCTAGGGCGGGGGCTGAACACTGAAGCTTTCTTT. Encoded protein: CASSQFLGRGLNTEAFF. This chain connects TRBV14 to TRBJ1-1; D is possibly TRBD1 (6 bases). Trimming took 2 bases from V and 0 from J, leaving 16 bases between them. This CDR3 has 17 amino acids. The germline V gene has CDR1 SGHDN and CDR2 FVKESK.

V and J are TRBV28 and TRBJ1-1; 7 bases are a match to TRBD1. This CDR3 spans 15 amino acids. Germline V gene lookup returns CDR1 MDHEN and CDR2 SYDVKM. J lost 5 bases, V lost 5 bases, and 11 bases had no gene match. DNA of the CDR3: TGTGCCAGCAGTCCTTGGCAGGGGGATCGGACTGAAGCTTTCTTT. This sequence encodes CASSPWQGDRTEAFF.

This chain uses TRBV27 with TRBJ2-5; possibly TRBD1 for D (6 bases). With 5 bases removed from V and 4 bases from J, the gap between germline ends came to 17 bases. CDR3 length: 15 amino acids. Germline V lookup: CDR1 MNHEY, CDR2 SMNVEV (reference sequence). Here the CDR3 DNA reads TGTGCCAGCAGTCCCGACGGTCAGGGGAGAGAGACCCAGTACTTC. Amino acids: CASSPDGQGRETQYF.

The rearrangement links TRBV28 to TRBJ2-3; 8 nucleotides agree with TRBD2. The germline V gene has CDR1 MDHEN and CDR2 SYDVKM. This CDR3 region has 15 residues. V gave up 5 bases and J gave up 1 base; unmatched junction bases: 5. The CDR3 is CASSSPAGGTDTQYF. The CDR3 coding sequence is TGTGCCAGCAGTAGCCCAGCGGGGGGCACAGATACGCAGTATTTT.

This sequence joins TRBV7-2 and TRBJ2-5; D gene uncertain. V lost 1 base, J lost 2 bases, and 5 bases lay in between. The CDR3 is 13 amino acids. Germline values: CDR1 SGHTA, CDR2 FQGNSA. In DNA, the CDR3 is TGTGCCAGCAGCTTAGTACAGCAAGAGACCCAGTACTTC. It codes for CASSLVQQETQYF.

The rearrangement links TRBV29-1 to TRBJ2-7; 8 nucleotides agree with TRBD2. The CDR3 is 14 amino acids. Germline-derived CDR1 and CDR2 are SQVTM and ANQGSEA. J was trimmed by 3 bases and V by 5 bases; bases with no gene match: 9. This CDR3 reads CSVSSAGVGYEQYF. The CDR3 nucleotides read TGCAGCGTTAGTTCAGCGGGAGTAGGCTACGAGCAGTACTTC.

The CDR3 nucleotides are TGTGCCAGCAGTGAGGAGGGGGGGAAGACCCAGTACTTC. Protein: CASSEEGGKTQYF. The J gene is TRBJ2-5, the V gene TRBV2; tentative D call: TRBD2 (7 bases). The germline V gene encodes CDR1 SNHLY and CDR2 FYNNEI. V shed 3 bases and J shed 6 bases, with 11 bases lying between them. The CDR3 runs to 13 residues.

The CDR3 DNA reads as TGTGCCAGCAAGGGGCGGCCCCTTCTCACAGATACGCAGTATTTT. Translation gives CASKGRPLLTDTQYF. The V and J genes are TRBV2 and TRBJ2-3; D perhaps matches TRBD1 (5 bases). The V and J ends lost 7 bases and 2 bases respectively, with 16 bases between them. Per germline, CDR1 SNHLY and CDR2 FYNNEI. This CDR3 contains 15 residues.

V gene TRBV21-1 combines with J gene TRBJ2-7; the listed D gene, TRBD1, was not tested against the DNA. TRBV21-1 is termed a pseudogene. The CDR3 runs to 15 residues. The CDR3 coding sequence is TGTGCCAGCAGCAAAGTGCGCAACAGATCCTACGAGCAGTACTTC. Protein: CASSKVRNRSYEQYF.

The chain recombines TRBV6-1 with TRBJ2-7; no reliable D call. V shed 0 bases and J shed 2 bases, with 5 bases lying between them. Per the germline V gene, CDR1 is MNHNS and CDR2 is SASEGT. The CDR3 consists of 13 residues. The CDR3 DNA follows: TGTGCCAGCAGTGAAGCACAGACCTACGAGCAGTACGTC. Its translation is CASSEAQTYEQYV.

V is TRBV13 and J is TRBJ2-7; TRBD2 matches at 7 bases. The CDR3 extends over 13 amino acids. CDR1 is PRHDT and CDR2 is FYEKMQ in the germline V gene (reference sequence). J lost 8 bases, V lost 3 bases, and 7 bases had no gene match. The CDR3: CASSFAGEEKQYV. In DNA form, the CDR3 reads TGTGCCAGCAGCTTCGCGGGGGAGGAGAAGCAGTACGTC.

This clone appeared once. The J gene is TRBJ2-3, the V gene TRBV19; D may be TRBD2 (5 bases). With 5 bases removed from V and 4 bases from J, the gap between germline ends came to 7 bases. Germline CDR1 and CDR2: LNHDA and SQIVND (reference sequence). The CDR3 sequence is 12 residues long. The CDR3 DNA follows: TGTGCCAGTAGTTGGGGAGCAGATACGCAGTATTTT. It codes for CASSWGADTQYF.

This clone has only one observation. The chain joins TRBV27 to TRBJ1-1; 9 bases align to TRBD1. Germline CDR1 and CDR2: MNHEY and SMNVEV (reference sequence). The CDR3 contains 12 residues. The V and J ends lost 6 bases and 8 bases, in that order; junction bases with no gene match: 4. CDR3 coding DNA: TGTGCCAGCAGGACTACAGGGGGCGAAGCTTTCTTT. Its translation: CASRTTGGEAFF.

CDR3 region: CASDHRGNQPQHF. In DNA, the CDR3 is TGTGCCAGCGACCACAGGGGAAATCAGCCCCAGCATTTT. The genes are TRBV28 and TRBJ1-5; TRBD1 aligns across 7 bases. This CDR3 comprises 13 residues. Trimming at V came to 8 bases and at J to 4 bases, leaving 5 bases not matched to a gene. CDR1 is MDHEN, CDR2 SYDVKM, per germline.

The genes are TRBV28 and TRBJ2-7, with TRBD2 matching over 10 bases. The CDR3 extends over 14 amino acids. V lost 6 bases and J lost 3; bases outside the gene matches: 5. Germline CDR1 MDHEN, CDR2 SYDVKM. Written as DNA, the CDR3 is TGTGCCAGCAGCCGTGGACTAGCGGACTACGAGCAGTACTTC. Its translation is CASSRGLADYEQYF.

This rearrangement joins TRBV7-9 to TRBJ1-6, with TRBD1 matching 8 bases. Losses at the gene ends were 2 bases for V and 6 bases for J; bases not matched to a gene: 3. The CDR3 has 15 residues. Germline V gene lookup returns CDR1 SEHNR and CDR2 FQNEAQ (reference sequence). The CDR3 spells CASSLFTGGNSPLHF. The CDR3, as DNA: TGTGCCAGCAGCTTATTCACAGGGGGTAATTCACCCCTCCACTTT.

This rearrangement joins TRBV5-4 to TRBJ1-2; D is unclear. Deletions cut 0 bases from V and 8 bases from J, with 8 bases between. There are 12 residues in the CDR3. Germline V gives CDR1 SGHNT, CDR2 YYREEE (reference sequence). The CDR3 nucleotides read TGTGCCAGCAGCTTGGAACATAACGGCTACACCTTC. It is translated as CASSLEHNGYTF.

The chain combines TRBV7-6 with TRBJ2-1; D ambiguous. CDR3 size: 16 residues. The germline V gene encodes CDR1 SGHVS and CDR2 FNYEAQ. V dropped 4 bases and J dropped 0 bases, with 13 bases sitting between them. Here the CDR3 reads CASSSGLQNSYNEQFF. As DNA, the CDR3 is TGTGCCAGCAGCTCGGGTCTCCAGAACTCCTACAATGAGCAGTTCTTC.

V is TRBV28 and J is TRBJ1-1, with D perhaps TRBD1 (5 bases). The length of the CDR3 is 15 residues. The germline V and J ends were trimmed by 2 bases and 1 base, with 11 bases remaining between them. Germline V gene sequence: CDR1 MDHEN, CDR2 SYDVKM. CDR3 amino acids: CASSLVGEENTEAFF. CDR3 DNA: TGTGCCAGCAGTTTAGTAGGGGAGGAGAACACTGAAGCTTTCTTT. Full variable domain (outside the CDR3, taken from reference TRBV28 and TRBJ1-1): DVKVTQSSRYLVKRTGEKVFLECVQDMDHENMFWYRQDPGLGLRLIYFSYDVKMKEKGDIPEGYSVSREKKERFSLILESASTNQTSMYLCASSLVGEENTEAFFGQGTRLTVV.

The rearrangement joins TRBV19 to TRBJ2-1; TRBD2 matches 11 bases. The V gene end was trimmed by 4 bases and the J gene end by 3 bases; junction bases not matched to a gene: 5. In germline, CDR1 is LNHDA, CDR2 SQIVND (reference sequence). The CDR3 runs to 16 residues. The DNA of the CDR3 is TGTGCCAGTAGTACCGGGACTAGCGGAAACTACAATGAGCAGTTCTTC. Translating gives CASSTGTSGNYNEQFF.

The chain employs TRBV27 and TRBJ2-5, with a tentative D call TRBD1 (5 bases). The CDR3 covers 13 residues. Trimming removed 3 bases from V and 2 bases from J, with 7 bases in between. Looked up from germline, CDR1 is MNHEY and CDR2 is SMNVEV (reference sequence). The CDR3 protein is CASSLHRQETQYF. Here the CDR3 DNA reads TGTGCCAGCAGTTTGCACAGGCAAGAGACCCAGTACTTC.

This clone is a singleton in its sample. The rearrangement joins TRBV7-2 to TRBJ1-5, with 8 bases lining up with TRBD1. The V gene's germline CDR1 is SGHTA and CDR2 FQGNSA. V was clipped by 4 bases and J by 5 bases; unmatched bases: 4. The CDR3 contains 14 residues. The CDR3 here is CASSSGTGHQPQHF. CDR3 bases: TGTGCCAGCAGCTCTGGGACAGGCCATCAGCCCCAGCATTTT.

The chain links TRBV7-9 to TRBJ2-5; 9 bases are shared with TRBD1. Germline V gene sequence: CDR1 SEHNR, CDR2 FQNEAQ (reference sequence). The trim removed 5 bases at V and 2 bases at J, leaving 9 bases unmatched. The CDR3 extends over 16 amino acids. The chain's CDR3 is CASSIPGQGRQETQYF. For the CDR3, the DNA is TGTGCCAGCAGCATTCCGGGACAGGGTAGACAAGAGACCCAGTACTTC.